This T cell receptor (beta chain) was obtained from a study of blood T cell repertoires in COVID-19. This clone has a single count. The CDR3 length is 14 residues. The ends were cut back, 6 bases at V and 0 bases at J, with 9 bases in the middle. Germline V gene lookup returns CDR1 MNHEY and CDR2 SVGAGI. Profiling relied on immunoSEQ multiplex PCR, and the TCRdb table lists in-frame clones only, not all of them. Among some 250,000 clones listed, 80% to 85% were seen once. The chain employs TRBV6-5 and TRBJ1-5; no clear D gene. This clonotype was obtained from a man in his 60s with acute or convalescent COVID-19. Sequencing used peripheral blood. The DNA of the CDR3 is TGTGCCAGCAGAACGGACTATAGCAATCAGCCCCAGCATTTT. This gives the protein CASRTDYSNQPQHF.